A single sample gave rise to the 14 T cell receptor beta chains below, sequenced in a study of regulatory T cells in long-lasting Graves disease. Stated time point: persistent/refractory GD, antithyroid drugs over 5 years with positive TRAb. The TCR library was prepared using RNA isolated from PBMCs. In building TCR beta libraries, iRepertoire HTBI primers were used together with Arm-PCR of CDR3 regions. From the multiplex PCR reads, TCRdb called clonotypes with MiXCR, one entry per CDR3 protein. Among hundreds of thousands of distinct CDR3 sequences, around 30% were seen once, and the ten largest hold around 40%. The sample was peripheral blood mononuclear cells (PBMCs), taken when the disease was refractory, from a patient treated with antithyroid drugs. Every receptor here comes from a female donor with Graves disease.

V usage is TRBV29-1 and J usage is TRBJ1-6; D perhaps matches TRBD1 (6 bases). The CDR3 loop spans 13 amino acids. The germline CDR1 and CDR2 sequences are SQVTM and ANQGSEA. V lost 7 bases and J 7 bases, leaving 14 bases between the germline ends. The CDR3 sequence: CSAATGGNSPLHF. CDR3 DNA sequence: TGCAGCGCTGCGACAGGCGGGAATTCACCCCTCCACTTT.

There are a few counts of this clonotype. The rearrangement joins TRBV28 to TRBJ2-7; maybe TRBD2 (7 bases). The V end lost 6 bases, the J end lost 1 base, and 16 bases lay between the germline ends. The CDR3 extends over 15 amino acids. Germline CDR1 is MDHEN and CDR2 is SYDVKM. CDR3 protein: CASSQTGGRSYEQYF. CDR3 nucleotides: TGTGCCAGCAGCCAAACGGGGGGCAGGTCCTACGAGCAGTACTTC.

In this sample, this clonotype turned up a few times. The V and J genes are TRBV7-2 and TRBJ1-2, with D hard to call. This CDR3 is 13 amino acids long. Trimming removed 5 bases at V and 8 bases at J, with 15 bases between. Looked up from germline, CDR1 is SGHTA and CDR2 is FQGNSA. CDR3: CASSPDKTRGYTF. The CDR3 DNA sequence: TGTGCCAGCAGCCCCGACAAGACCAGGGGCTACACCTTC.

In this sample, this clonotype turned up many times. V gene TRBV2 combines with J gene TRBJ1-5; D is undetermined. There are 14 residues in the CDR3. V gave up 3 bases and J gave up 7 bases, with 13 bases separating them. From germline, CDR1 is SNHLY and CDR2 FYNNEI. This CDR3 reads CASSEWRSKQPQHF. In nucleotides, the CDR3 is TGTGCCAGCAGTGAGTGGAGGTCTAAGCAGCCCCAGCATTTT.

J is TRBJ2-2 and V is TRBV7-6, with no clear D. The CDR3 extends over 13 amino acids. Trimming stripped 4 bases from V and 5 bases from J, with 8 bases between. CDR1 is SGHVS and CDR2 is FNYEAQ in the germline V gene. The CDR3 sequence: CASSYIPTGELFF. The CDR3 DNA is TGTGCCAGCAGCTATATACCTACCGGGGAGCTGTTTTTT. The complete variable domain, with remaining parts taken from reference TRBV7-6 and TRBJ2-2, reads GAGVSQSPRYKVTKRGQDVALRCDPISGHVSLYWYRQALGQGPEFLTYFNYEAQQDKSGLPNDRFSAERPEGSISTLTIQRTEQRDSAMYRCASSYIPTGELFFGEGSRLTVL.

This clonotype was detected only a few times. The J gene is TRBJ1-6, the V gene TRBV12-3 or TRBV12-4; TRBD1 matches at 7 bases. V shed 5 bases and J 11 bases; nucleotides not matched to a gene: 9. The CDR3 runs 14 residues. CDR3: CASSIRGGEAPLHF. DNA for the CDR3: TGTGCCAGCAGTATTCGAGGGGGCGAAGCACCCCTCCACTTT.

CDR3 bases: TGCGCCAGCAGCTTGTGGACAGGGGGCTTGAGCACTGAAGCTTTCTTT. Protein sequence: CASSLWTGGLSTEAFF. The V call is TRBV5-1, the J call TRBJ1-1, with 11 nucleotides matching TRBD1. The CDR3 loop spans 16 amino acids. Germline V gene sequence: CDR1 SGHRS, CDR2 YFSETQ. The V and J ends lost 1 base and 4 bases, in that order; junction bases with no gene match: 6.

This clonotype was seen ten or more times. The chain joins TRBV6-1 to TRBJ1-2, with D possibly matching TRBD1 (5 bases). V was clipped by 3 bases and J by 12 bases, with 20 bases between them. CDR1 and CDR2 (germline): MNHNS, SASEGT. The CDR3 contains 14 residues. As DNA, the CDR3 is TGTGCCAGCAGTGAGAAGGGGACGCCCAAGGGTGACACCTTC. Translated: CASSEKGTPKGDTF.

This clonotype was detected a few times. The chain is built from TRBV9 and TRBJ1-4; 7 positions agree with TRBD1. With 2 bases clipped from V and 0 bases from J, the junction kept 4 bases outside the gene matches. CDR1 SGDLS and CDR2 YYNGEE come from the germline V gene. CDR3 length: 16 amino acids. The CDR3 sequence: CASSVGTVATNEKLFF. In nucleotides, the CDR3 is TGTGCCAGCAGCGTTGGGACAGTTGCAACTAATGAAAAACTGTTTTTT. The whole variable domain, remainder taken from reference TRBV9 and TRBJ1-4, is DSGVTQTPKHLITATGQRVTLRCSPRSGDLSVYWYQQSLDQGLQFLIQYYNGEERAKGNILERFSAQQFPDLHSELNLSSLELGDSALYFCASSVGTVATNEKLFFGSGTQLSVL.

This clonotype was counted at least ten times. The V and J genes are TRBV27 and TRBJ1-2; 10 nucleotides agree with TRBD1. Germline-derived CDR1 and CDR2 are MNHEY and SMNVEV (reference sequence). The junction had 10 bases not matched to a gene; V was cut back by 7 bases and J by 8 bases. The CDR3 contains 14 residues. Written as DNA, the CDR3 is TGTGCCAGCAAGCCGGGACAGGGGACCCGCGGCTACACCTTC. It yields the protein CASKPGQGTRGYTF.

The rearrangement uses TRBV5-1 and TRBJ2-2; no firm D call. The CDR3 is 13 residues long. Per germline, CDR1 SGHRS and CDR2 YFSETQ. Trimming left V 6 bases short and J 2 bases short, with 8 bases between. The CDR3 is CASKPQNTGELFF. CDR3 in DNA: TGCGCCAGCAAGCCTCAAAACACCGGGGAGCTGTTTTTT.

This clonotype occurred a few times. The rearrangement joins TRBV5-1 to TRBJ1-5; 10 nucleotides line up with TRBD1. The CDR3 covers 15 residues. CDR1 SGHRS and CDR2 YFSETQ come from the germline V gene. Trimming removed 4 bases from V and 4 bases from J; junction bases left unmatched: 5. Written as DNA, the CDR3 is TGCGCCAGCAGCACTGGGACAGGGGCGAATCAGCCCCAGCATTTT. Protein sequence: CASSTGTGANQPQHF.

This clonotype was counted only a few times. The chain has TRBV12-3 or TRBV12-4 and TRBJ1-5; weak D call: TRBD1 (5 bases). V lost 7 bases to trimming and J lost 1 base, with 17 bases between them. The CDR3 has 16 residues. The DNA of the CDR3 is TGTGCCAGCAATTCCCGGGACCTCACGAGCAATCAGCCCCAGCATTTT. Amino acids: CASNSRDLTSNQPQHF.

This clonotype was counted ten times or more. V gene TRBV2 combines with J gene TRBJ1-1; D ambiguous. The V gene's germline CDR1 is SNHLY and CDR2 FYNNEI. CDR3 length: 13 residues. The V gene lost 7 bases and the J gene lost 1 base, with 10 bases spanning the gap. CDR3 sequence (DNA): TGTGCCAGCATGCAGGATGGGAACACTGAAGCTTTCTTT. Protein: CASMQDGNTEAFF.